This T cell receptor beta chain was captured in a study of T cell changes during pregnancy in multiple sclerosis. Repertoires were generated with immunoSEQ multiplex PCR, while TCRdb's copy carries only in-frame clones and drops some. The data show about 71,000 clones, about 92% seen once. V gave up 1 base and J gave up 0 bases, with 12 bases separating them. Per germline, CDR1 LNHDA and CDR2 SQIVND (reference sequence). The CDR3 contains 16 residues. The V call is TRBV19, the J call TRBJ1-1; no clear D. The TCR comes from a female donor with multiple sclerosis, enrolled in a pregnancy study. This specimen consisted of peripheral blood, obtained in the third trimester of pregnancy. The CDR3 loop is CASSIAIRDMNTEAFF. CDR3 in DNA: TGTGCCAGTAGTATAGCGATCAGAGACATGAACACTGAAGCTTTCTTT. The full variable domain, in which reference TRBV19 and TRBJ1-1 provide the parts outside the CDR3, is DGGITQSPKYLFRKEGQNVTLSCEQNLNHDAMYWYRQDPGQGLRLIYYSQIVNDFQKGDIAEGYSVSREKKESFPLTVTSAQKNPTAFYLCASSIAIRDMNTEAFFGQGTRLTVV.